A single sample gave rise to the 24 T cell receptor beta chains below, sequenced in a study of PD-1 blockade in classical Hodgkin lymphoma. Profiling relied on immunoSEQ multiplex PCR, and the TCRdb table lists in-frame clones only, not all of them. The table records tens of thousands of clones, about 80% of them present only once. Time point in this sample: cycle 4 day 1 (C4D1), after around six weeks of nivolumab. Following autologous stem cell transplantation, relapse occurred in every patient, and exposure to brentuximab vedotin varied. The source was peripheral blood mononuclear cells (PBMCs), collected before the fourth cycle of nivolumab. These TCRs come from a human donor with classical Hodgkin lymphoma.

The chain combines TRBV6-1 with TRBJ2-1; D perhaps matches TRBD2 (5 bases). There are 12 residues in the CDR3. CDR1 is MNHNS, CDR2 SASEGT, per germline. Between the trimmed V and J ends, which lost 8 bases and 7 bases, there was a span of 12 bases. The CDR3 region has the DNA TGTGCCAGCGGCATCAGGAGGAATGAGCAGTTCTTC. Its protein product is CASGIRRNEQFF.

The chain employs TRBV11-1 and TRBJ2-1; D possibly matches TRBD1 or TRBD2 (5 bases each). V lost 2 bases to trimming and J lost 4 bases, with 18 bases between them. In germline, CDR1 is SGHAT, CDR2 FQDESV (reference sequence). CDR3 length: 17 residues. The CDR3 region is CASSLTIPGLGYNEQFF. CDR3 bases: TGTGCCAGCAGCTTAACGATTCCGGGGCTAGGGTACAATGAGCAGTTCTTC.

The chain links TRBV4-3 to TRBJ2-7; 10 positions agree with TRBD2. Trimming at V came to 0 bases and at J to 3 bases, leaving 8 bases not matched to a gene. The CDR3 extends over 17 amino acids. The germline CDR1 and CDR2 sequences are LGHNA and YSLEER. The CDR3 DNA reads TGCGCCAGCAGCCAAGAAGACATAGCGGGGGGATACTACGAGCAGTACTTC. It is translated as CASSQEDIAGGYYEQYF.

V usage is TRBV7-8 and J usage is TRBJ2-7, with a weak D call TRBD2 (5 bases). This CDR3 region has 12 residues. The V end was cut by 1 base, the J end by 5 bases, with 6 bases between. The germline V gene encodes CDR1 SGHVS and CDR2 FQNEAQ. The CDR3 here is CASSLVGNEQYF. Written as DNA, the CDR3 is TGTGCCAGCAGCTTAGTCGGGAACGAGCAGTACTTC.

V and J are TRBV7-2 and TRBJ2-1; D may be TRBD2 (5 bases). CDR1 is SGHTA, CDR2 FQGNSA, per germline. V dropped 1 base and J dropped 10 bases, with 14 bases sitting between them. This CDR3 comprises 14 residues. CDR3 residues: CASSLGRWRAEQFF. Written as DNA, the CDR3 is TGTGCCAGCAGCTTAGGTCGGTGGCGGGCCGAGCAGTTCTTC.

This clone was recorded only once. The J gene is TRBJ2-6, the V gene TRBV27; maybe TRBD1 (5 bases). The CDR3 has 15 amino acids. Germline lookup yields CDR1 MNHEY and CDR2 SMNVEV (reference sequence). Deletions cut 7 bases from V and 1 base from J, with 11 bases between. The CDR3 sequence is CASKPPGSGANVLTF. In DNA form, the CDR3 reads TGTGCCAGCAAACCCCCAGGGTCTGGGGCCAACGTCCTGACTTTC.

The chain combines TRBV7-2 with TRBJ1-5; D is unclear. This CDR3 has 11 amino acids. The V end was cut by 4 bases, the J end by 7 bases, with 5 bases between. Germline V CDR1 and CDR2: SGHTA, FQGNSA. CDR3 sequence reads: CASSSGQPQHF. DNA of the CDR3: TGTGCCAGCAGCTCGGGGCAGCCCCAGCATTTT.

This clone was recorded once. The V and J genes are TRBV27 and TRBJ2-2; a possible D gene is TRBD1 (6 bases). This CDR3 comprises 13 residues. Germline V CDR1 and CDR2: MNHEY, SMNVEV (reference sequence). V was pared by 6 bases and J by 7 bases, with 12 bases between. CDR3 amino acids: CASRIQGLGELFF. CDR3 sequence (DNA): TGTGCCAGCAGGATACAGGGTCTCGGGGAGCTGTTTTTT.

The chain recombines TRBV7-6 with TRBJ1-1, with D possibly being TRBD1 (5 bases). CDR1 and CDR2 (germline): SGHVS, FNYEAQ. The V end was cut by 1 base, the J end by 8 bases, with 14 bases between. The CDR3 sequence is 14 residues long. The CDR3 nucleotides are TGTGCCAGCAGCTTAGGGCAGGGCCTAATGGAAGCTTTCTTT. Residues: CASSLGQGLMEAFF.

By share of the sample, this clone is medium-sized (0.01 to 0.1%). J is TRBJ2-3 and V is TRBV27; D is unclear. The germline gives CDR1 MNHEY, CDR2 SMNVEV (reference sequence). The CDR3 has 15 amino acids. The ends were cut back, 3 bases at V and 1 base at J, with 11 bases in the middle. Here the CDR3 reads CASSLDPTGTDTQYF. The CDR3 bases are TGTGCCAGCAGTTTGGACCCTACTGGCACAGATACGCAGTATTTT.

This clone was detected only a few times. The sample has other DNA sequences that encode this CDR3 too. J is TRBJ1-1 and V is TRBV2; TRBD1 might be the D (5 bases). In germline, CDR1 is SNHLY, CDR2 FYNNEI. V dropped 5 bases and J dropped 1 base, with 11 bases sitting between them. The CDR3 loop spans 14 amino acids. The CDR3 DNA follows: TGTGCCAGCAGTTCCAGGGTAAGGAACACTGAAGCTTTCTTT. Amino acids: CASSSRVRNTEAFF.

This chain links TRBV6-5 with TRBJ1-1; D unresolved. Germline V gene data show CDR1 as MNHEY and CDR2 as SVGAGI. The CDR3 runs 13 residues. With 7 bases removed from V and 6 bases from J, the gap between germline ends came to 15 bases. CDR3 bases: TGTGCCAGCATGGGGTCCAAGGGCGCTGAAGCTTTCTTT. Translation: CASMGSKGAEAFF.

V usage is TRBV7-9 and J usage is TRBJ2-1; TRBD2 is a possible D gene (6 bases). Trimming left V 6 bases short and J 6 bases short, with 9 bases between. The CDR3 has 12 residues. Germline values: CDR1 SEHNR, CDR2 FQNEAQ (reference sequence). As DNA, the CDR3 is TGTGCCAGCAGACCCGGGGGCAATGAGCAGTTCTTC. Protein: CASRPGGNEQFF.

The chain is built from TRBV7-9 and TRBJ2-5; TRBD2 matches at 9 bases. Germline CDR1 SEHNR, CDR2 FQNEAQ (reference sequence). Germline trimming cut 5 bases from V and 11 bases from J; bases unmatched to any gene: 18. CDR3 size: 16 residues. In nucleotides, the CDR3 is TGTGCCAGCAGCCCCAGGGGGACTAGCCTCTCTCGGGAGCAGTACTTC. Translated, it gives CASSPRGTSLSREQYF. Based on the CDR3 plus reference TRBV7-9 and TRBJ2-5, the full variable domain is DTGVSQNPRHKITKRGQNVTFRCDPISEHNRLYWYRQTLGQGPEFLTYFQNEAQLEKSRLLSDRFSAERPKGSFSTLEIQRTEQGDSAMYLCASSPRGTSLSREQYFGPGTRLLVL.

The gene calls are TRBV30 and TRBJ1-1; D is possibly TRBD1 (6 bases). Germline loops: CDR1 GTSNPN, CDR2 SVGIG (reference sequence). The CDR3 length is 14 residues. V shed 1 base and J shed 0 bases, with 9 bases lying between them. In DNA form, the CDR3 reads TGTGCCTGGAGTGGCGACAGGCTGAACACTGAAGCTTTCTTT. Its protein product is CAWSGDRLNTEAFF.

The genes are TRBV5-1 and TRBJ2-7; D not certain. This CDR3 region has 16 residues. Trimming pared 1 base from V and 0 bases from J, leaving 14 bases between. Looked up from germline, CDR1 is SGHRS and CDR2 is YFSETQ. The CDR3 sequence: CASSLSGGPSSYEQYF. CDR3 nucleotide sequence: TGCGCCAGCAGCTTGAGTGGCGGCCCTAGCTCCTACGAGCAGTACTTC.

The V and J genes are TRBV10-3 and TRBJ2-7; 8 positions agree with TRBD2. CDR1 ENHRY and CDR2 SYGVKD come from the germline V gene. After removal of 11 bases from V and 12 bases from J, the junction contained 15 bases not matched to a gene. The CDR3 covers 12 residues. The CDR3 coding sequence is TGTGCCGTGGGACGCGAAGCGGGAGTATCGTACTTC. Amino acid sequence: CAVGREAGVSYF.

J is TRBJ1-2 and V is TRBV5-4; tentative D call: TRBD1 (5 bases). The germline gives CDR1 SGHNT, CDR2 YYREEE (reference sequence). CDR3 length: 16 amino acids. Between the trimmed V and J ends, which lost 0 bases and 6 bases, there was a span of 18 bases. The CDR3, as DNA: TGTGCCAGCAGCTTGGGGGGAGGGGAGAAACTGCATGGCTACACCTTC. Translating it yields CASSLGGGEKLHGYTF.

The chain has TRBV7-3 and TRBJ1-6; 9 bases fit TRBD1. J lost 9 bases, V lost 2 bases, and 17 bases had no gene match. The CDR3 extends over 19 amino acids. Germline CDR1 and CDR2: SGHTA and FQGTGA. DNA for the CDR3: TGTGCCAGCAGCTTAGCGGTTCCAGGCGGGACAGGGAGAGGTTCACCCCTCCACTTT. The encoded protein is CASSLAVPGGTGRGSPLHF.

The rearrangement joins TRBV4-2 to TRBJ2-1, with TRBD2 matching 11 bases. This CDR3 has 16 amino acids. From germline, CDR1 is LGHNA and CDR2 YNFKEQ. The trim removed 0 bases at V and 14 bases at J, leaving 12 bases unmatched. The CDR3: CASSQDRDSGRAVEFF. Written as DNA, the CDR3 is TGTGCCAGCAGCCAAGATCGGGATAGCGGGAGGGCCGTGGAGTTCTTC.

This clone was counted a single time. The chain couples TRBV6-6 to TRBJ1-2; possible D gene TRBD1, 5 bases. V shed 5 bases and J shed 4 bases, with 11 bases lying between them. CDR1 and CDR2 from the germline V gene are MNHNY and SVGAGI (reference sequence). The CDR3 sequence is 13 residues long. CDR3 DNA sequence: TGTGCCAGCAGTGGGGGGGGTGGCTATGGCTACACCTTC. Its translation: CASSGGGGYGYTF.

In DNA form, the CDR3 reads TGTGCCAGCAGCACCGGGACAGGGGTAGGCTACACCTTC. This translates into CASSTGTGVGYTF. V is TRBV25-1 and J is TRBJ1-2, with TRBD1 identical over 10 bases. CDR3 length equals 13 residues. With 6 bases clipped from V and 8 bases from J, the junction kept 6 bases outside the gene matches. Germline V gene sequence: CDR1 MGHDK, CDR2 SYGVNS.

V gene TRBV28 combines with J gene TRBJ2-3; no reliable D call. The CDR3 sequence is 16 residues long. Deletions cut 5 bases from V and 2 bases from J, with 17 bases between. Germline CDR1 is MDHEN and CDR2 is SYDVKM. The CDR3 reads CASSTTQFDLTDTQYF. DNA of the CDR3: TGTGCCAGCAGTACAACCCAGTTCGACCTCACAGATACGCAGTATTTT. Drawing the rest from reference TRBV28 and TRBJ2-3, the complete variable domain is DVKVTQSSRYLVKRTGEKVFLECVQDMDHENMFWYRQDPGLGLRLIYFSYDVKMKEKGDIPEGYSVSREKKERFSLILESASTNQTSMYLCASSTTQFDLTDTQYFGPGTRLTVL.

As DNA, the CDR3 is TGTGCCAGCTCACCAGGGACAGGGGGAAACACCATATATTTT. This gives the protein CASSPGTGGNTIYF. This rearrangement joins TRBV18 to TRBJ1-3; 9 nucleotides line up with TRBD1. This CDR3 has 14 amino acids. Germline V gene lookup returns CDR1 KGHSH and CDR2 LQKENI. After removal of 2 bases from V and 4 bases from J, the junction contained 0 bases not matched to a gene.